The clone carrying this TCR beta chain was recorded a few times. The participants were between about 18 and 90 years old and came from fewer than 25 US areas. In the 2 weeks before study entry, exposed participants met a COVID-19 case, which was PCR-confirmed or clinician-diagnosed. The source of the sample is a study of blood T cell repertoires in COVID-19. Study summary: The United States, Italy and Spain were the sources of the acute and convalescent COVID-19 samples.

Methods used by the authors: Nucleated cell counts were estimated from reference gene primer amplification. TCRdb's table, derived via immunoSEQ multiplex PCR, lists solely in-frame clones and lacks some. Clone size and the V and J calls come from that table; the DNA yielded D and trimming. Of roughly 400,000 clones listed, about 88% are singletons. Per the germline V gene, CDR1 is SGHDT and CDR2 is YYEEEE. The CDR3 is 16 residues long. Germline trimming cut 1 base from V and 6 bases from J; bases unmatched to any gene: 9. The sequence was obtained from a woman under 30 who had been exposed to COVID-19. Sample: PBMCs or T cells enriched from blood (not recorded which). The rearrangement uses TRBV5-6 and TRBJ2-2; 7 bases line up with TRBD1. This CDR3 reads CASSLPEAGGPGELFF. The CDR3 region has the DNA TGTGCCAGCAGCTTGCCCGAGGCAGGGGGACCCGGGGAGCTGTTTTTT.